A selection of T cell receptor beta chains follows, all from one sample in a study of T cell changes during pregnancy in multiple sclerosis. Here immunoSEQ multiplex PCR was the method, and the copy in TCRdb shows in-frame clones only, minus some. The data show roughly 99,000 clones, about 92% seen once. The sample consisted of peripheral blood, taken after pregnancy. The receptors shown here come from a female donor in good health, enrolled as a control in a pregnancy study. Both conserved end residues are part of each CDR3. Fields, in order: clone size, J gene, V gene, D gene, CDR3 DNA, CDR3 protein. A D gene is named only where the DNA matches it firmly. The size entry is marked missing in some rows and otherwise reads once, few, many or a size class.

>-|TRBJ2-1|TRBV7-9|-
TGTGCCAGCAGACCAATGGGGGGTCTCCACAATGAGCAGTTCTTC
CASRPMGGLHNEQFF
>-|TRBJ2-7|TRBV28|-
TGTGCCAGCAGTTTTTCCAGCCAGGGGGGAACCTACGAGCAGTACTTC
CASSFSSQGGTYEQYF
>-|TRBJ2-5|TRBV5-1|TRBD1
TGCGCCAGCAGTCCCCATCAGACAGGGGGCAGAGAGACCCAGTACTTC
CASSPHQTGGRETQYF
>-|TRBJ2-7|TRBV6-1|-
TGTGCCAGCAGTGAAGGGATCAGGGCCAGGTCGGTACAGTACTTC
CASSEGIRARSVQYF
>-|TRBJ2-7|TRBV4-2|TRBD2
TGTGCCAGCAGCCACCCCCTAGCGGGGGGGCCATCTGGGTCCTACGAGCAGTACTTC
CASSHPLAGGPSGSYEQYF
>-|TRBJ1-5|TRBV15|-
TGTGCCACCAGCAATCCCCCATGGAGGGATGGCAATCAGCCCCAGCATTTT
CATSNPPWRDGNQPQHF
>-|TRBJ2-3|TRBV30|-
TGTGCCTGGAGCGAATTAAAGACTAGGGGTACGCAGTATTTT
CAWSELKTRGTQYF
>-|TRBJ2-7|TRBV7-9|-
TGTGCCAGCAGCTTAGATGGGGGGGCGGTCCACGAGCAGTACTTC
CASSLDGGAVHEQYF
>-|TRBJ2-3|TRBV7-7|TRBD2
TGTGCTAGCAGCTTAGGTAGCGGGGGGGCAGATACGCAGTATTTT
CASSLGSGGADTQYF
>-|TRBJ1-1|TRBV9|-
TGTGCCAGCAGCATACAACAGGGTGGGGACACTGAAGCTTTCTTT
CASSIQQGGDTEAFF
>-|TRBJ2-1|TRBV10-3|-
TGTGCCATCAGTGAGGATCTAGCTAAAGGATGGAATGAGCAGTTCTTC
CAISEDLAKGWNEQFF
>-|TRBJ1-2|TRBV6-1|-
TGTGCCAGCAGCTTTGACTATGGCTACACCTTC
CASSFDYGYTF
>-|TRBJ2-7|TRBV6-6|-
TGTGCCAGCAGTTCCTCCTCGAGTGCTAACTACGAGCAGTACTTC
CASSSSSSANYEQYF
>-|TRBJ2-7|TRBV6-1|-
TGTGCCAGCAGTGGGCTAGCGAGCTACGAGCAGTACTTC
CASSGLASYEQYF
>-|TRBJ1-3|TRBV6-1|-
TGTGCCAGTGGGCAGGTTGGAAACACCATATATTTT
CASGQVGNTIYF
>few|TRBJ1-2|TRBV7-9|-
TGTGCCAGCAGCTCGCTGGGGGCCGCTACCTTC
CASSSLGAATF
>-|TRBJ1-2|TRBV7-8|-
TGTGCCAGCAGCTTAATCGTCGGGAATTTAGGGAAGTACTATGGCTACACCTTC
CASSLIVGNLGKYYGYTF
>few|TRBJ1-1|TRBV5-4|-
TGTGCCAGCAGCAGCAGCGTGAACACTGAAGCTTTCTTT
CASSSSVNTEAFF
>-|TRBJ2-1|TRBV5-1|TRBD2
TGCGCCAGCAGCTCACTAGCGGGAGTTTACAATGAGCAGTTCTTC
CASSSLAGVYNEQFF
>-|TRBJ1-3|TRBV2|TRBD1
TGTGCCAGTCGGGACAGGGTGAACACCATATATTTT
CASRDRVNTIYF
>-|TRBJ2-3|TRBV10-3|TRBD1
TGTGCCATCAAAGGGGCCGGGACAGGACTTACAGATACGCAGTATTTT
CAIKGAGTGLTDTQYF
>-|TRBJ1-1|TRBV5-1|TRBD1
TGCGCCAGCAGCTTGTATCCCCCGAAGATTTTGACAGGGGGCGGCGCTGAAGCTTTCTTT
CASSLYPPKILTGGGAEAFF
>-|TRBJ2-1|TRBV27|TRBD1
TGTGCCAGCAGGCCGGGACAGGGGTACAATGAGCAGTTCTTC
CASRPGQGYNEQFF
>-|TRBJ2-5|TRBV6-1|TRBD2
TGTGCCAGCAGTCGGCTTAGCGGGTCTCAAGAGACCCAGTACTTC
CASSRLSGSQETQYF
>-|TRBJ2-7|TRBV6-5|TRBD2
TGTGCCAGCAGTTACTCCCACAGCGGGACTTCCTCCGAGCAGTACTTC
CASSYSHSGTSSEQYF
>once|TRBJ1-1|TRBV6-5|-
TGTGCCAGCAGTCGACTGCGGAACACTGAAGCTTTCTTT
CASSRLRNTEAFF
>-|TRBJ1-6|TRBV5-4|-
TGTGCCAGCAGCTTGGACAGGTATAATTCACCCCTCCACTTT
CASSLDRYNSPLHF
>-|TRBJ2-7|TRBV18|-
TGTGCCAGCTCACCATACGGACAACCTCCCTACGAGCAGTACTTC
CASSPYGQPPYEQYF
>-|TRBJ2-5|TRBV29-1|TRBD2
TGCAGCGCGTTCGGGGGGGCAGAGACCCAGTACTTC
CSAFGGAETQYF